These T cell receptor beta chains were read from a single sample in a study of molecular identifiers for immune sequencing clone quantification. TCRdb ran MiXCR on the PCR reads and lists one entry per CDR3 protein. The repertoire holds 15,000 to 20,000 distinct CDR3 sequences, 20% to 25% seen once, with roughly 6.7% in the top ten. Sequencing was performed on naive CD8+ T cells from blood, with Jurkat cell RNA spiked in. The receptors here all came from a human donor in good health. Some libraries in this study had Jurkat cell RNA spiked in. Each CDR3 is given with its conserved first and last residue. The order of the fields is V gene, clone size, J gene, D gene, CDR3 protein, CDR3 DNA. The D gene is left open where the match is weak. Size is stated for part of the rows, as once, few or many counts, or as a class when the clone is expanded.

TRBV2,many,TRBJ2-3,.,CASSEAVIIDTQYF,TGTGCCAGCAGTGAAGCCGTAATTATAGATACGCAGTATTTT
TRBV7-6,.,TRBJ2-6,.,CASSDWGSGANVLTF,TGTGCCAGCAGCGACTGGGGCTCTGGGGCCAACGTCCTGACTTTC
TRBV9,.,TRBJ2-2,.,CASSSVSAGELFF,TGTGCCAGCAGCAGTGTAAGCGCCGGGGAGCTGTTTTTT
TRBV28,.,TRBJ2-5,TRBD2,CASSIIGLAEETQYF,TGTGCCAGCAGTATCATAGGACTAGCGGAAGAGACCCAGTACTTC
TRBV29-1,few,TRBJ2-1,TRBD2,CSVSWRGNNEQFF,TGCAGCGTCTCTTGGCGGGGGAACAATGAGCAGTTCTTC
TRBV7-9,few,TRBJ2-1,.,CASSLAGGNTNEQFF,TGTGCCAGCAGCTTGGCTGGCGGTAACACGAATGAGCAGTTCTTC
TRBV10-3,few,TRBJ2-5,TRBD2,CASTGTSGNQETQYF,TGTGCCAGCACCGGGACTAGCGGGAACCAAGAGACCCAGTACTTC
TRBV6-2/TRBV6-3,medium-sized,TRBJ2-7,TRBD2,CASTDWGGNEQYF,TGTGCCAGCACCGATTGGGGGGGTAACGAGCAGTACTTC
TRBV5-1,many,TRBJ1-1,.,CASSLGLEAFF,TGTGCCAGCAGCCTCGGGTTAGAAGCTTTCTTT
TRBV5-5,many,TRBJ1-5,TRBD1,CASSLGGQTNQPQHF,TGTGCCAGCAGCCTAGGGGGACAGACTAATCAGCCCCAGCATTTT
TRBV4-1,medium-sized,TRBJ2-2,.,CASSQLNTGELFF,TGCGCCAGCAGCCAATTGAACACCGGGGAGCTGTTTTTT
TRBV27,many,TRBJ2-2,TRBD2,CASCLAGSGELFF,TGTGCCAGCTGTCTAGCGGGCTCCGGGGAGCTGTTTTTT
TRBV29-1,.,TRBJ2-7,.,CSGLVAAGHYEQYF,TGCAGCGGCCTTGTGGCGGCAGGGCACTACGAGCAGTACTTC
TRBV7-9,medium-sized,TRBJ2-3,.,CASSYEPTDTQYF,TGTGCCAGCAGCTACGAACCCACAGATACGCAGTATTTT
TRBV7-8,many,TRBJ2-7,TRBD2,CASSSTAGLWYEQYF,TGTGCCAGCAGCTCAACAGCGGGACTTTGGTACGAGCAGTACTTC
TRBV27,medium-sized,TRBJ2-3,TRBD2,CASSLILAGGPHTQYF,TGTGCCAGCAGTTTAATATTGGCGGGAGGGCCTCATACGCAGTATTTT
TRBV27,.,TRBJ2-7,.,CVSSGHGSYEQYF,TGTGTCAGCTCCGGGCACGGTTCCTACGAGCAGTACTTC
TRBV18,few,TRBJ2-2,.,CASSRRELTGYTGELFF,TGTGCCAGCTCACGGCGTGAGTTAACAGGGTACACCGGGGAGCTGTTTTTT
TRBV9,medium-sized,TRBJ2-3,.,CASNKRAATDTQYF,TGTGCCAGCAATAAGAGGGCCGCAACAGATACGCAGTATTTT
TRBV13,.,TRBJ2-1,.,CASSLGVGEVEQFF,TGTGCCAGCAGCTTAGGGGTAGGGGAGGTTGAGCAGTTCTTC
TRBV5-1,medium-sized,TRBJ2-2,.,CASSLESVTGELFF,TGCGCCAGCAGCTTGGAATCGGTCACCGGGGAGCTGTTTTTT
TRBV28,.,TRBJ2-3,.,CASGKTGFLTDTQYF,TGTGCCAGCGGTAAAACGGGGTTCCTAACAGATACGCAGTATTTT
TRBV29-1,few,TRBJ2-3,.,CTIPSETEGSTDTQYF,TGCACCATACCTAGCGAAACGGAAGGCTCCACAGATACGCAGTATTTT
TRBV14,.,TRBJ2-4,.,CASSHKETENIQYF,TGTGCCAGCAGCCACAAGGAGACAGAAAACATTCAGTACTTC
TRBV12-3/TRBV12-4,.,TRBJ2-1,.,CASSLVGSYNEQFF,TGTGCCAGCAGTTTAGTGGGGTCCTACAATGAGCAGTTCTTC
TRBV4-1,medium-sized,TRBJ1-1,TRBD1,CASSRGQSGAEAFF,TGCGCCAGCAGCCGGGGACAGTCAGGCGCTGAAGCTTTCTTT
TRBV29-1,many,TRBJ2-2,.,CSATGTHLAGELFF,TGCAGCGCAACCGGGACCCATCTCGCCGGGGAGCTGTTTTTT
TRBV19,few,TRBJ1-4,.,CASGFGEKLFF,TGTGCCAGTGGCTTTGGAGAAAAACTGTTTTTT